The T cell receptor beta chain under discussion was sequenced for a study of stem cell transplantation in POMP-related autoinflammatory disease. Notes on this clone: The antigen is not known.

The table came from immunoSEQ multiplex PCR; TCRdb's copy has only in-frame clones and leaves some out. The sample yields around 11,000 clones, around 87% seen once. The ends lost 5 bases at V and 0 bases at J; junction bases unmatched: 1. Germline values: CDR1 SQVTM, CDR2 ANQGSEA. The CDR3 totals 13 residues. Overall study results and limits: PRAID patients trended toward lower TRB diversity and higher clonality in all analyzed T-cell subsets. Patients with PRAID showed a restricted number of unique TRB V-J gene pairings.

This receptor was taken from a human donor with POMP-related autoinflammation and immune dysregulation (PRAID). This chain uses TRBV29-1 with TRBJ1-3; 7 nucleotides align to TRBD1. The sample consisted of CD8+ T cells from PBMCs, taken before stem cell transplantation. DNA for the CDR3: TGCAGCGTTACAGGGGACTCTGGAAACACCATATATTTT. Its translation is CSVTGDSGNTIYF.